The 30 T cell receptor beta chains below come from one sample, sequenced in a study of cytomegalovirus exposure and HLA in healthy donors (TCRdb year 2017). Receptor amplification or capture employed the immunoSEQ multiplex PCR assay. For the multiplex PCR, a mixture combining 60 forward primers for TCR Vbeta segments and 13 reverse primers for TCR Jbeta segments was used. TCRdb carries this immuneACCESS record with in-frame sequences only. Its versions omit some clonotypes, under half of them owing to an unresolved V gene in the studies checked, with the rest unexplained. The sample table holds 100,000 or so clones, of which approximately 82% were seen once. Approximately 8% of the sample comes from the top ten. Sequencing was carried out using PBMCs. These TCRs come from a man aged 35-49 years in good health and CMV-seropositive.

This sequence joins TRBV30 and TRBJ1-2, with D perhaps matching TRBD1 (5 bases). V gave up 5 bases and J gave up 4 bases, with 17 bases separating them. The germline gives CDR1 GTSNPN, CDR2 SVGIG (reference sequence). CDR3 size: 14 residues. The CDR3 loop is CAWAGKAGTYGYTF. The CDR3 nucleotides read TGTGCCTGGGCGGGAAAGGCGGGGACCTATGGCTACACCTTC.

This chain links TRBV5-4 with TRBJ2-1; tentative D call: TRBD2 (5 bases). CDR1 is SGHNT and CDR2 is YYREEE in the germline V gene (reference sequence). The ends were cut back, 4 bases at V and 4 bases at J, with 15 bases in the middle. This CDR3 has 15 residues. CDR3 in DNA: TGTGCCAGCAGCGCCGGGATAGAAGGTTACAATGAGCAGTTCTTC. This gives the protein CASSAGIEGYNEQFF.

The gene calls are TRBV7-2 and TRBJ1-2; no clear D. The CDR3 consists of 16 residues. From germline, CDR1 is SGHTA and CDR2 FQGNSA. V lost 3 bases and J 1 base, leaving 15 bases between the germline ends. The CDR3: CASSFRSSRINYGYTF. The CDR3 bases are TGTGCCAGCAGCTTCCGGTCCTCTAGAATTAACTATGGCTACACCTTC.

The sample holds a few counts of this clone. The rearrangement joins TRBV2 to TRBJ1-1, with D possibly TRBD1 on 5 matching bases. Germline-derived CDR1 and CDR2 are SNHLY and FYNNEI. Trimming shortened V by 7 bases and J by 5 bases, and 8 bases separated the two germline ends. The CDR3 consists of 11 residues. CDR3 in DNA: TGTGCCAGCAAGGGGTGGACTGAAGCTTTCTTT. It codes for CASKGWTEAFF.

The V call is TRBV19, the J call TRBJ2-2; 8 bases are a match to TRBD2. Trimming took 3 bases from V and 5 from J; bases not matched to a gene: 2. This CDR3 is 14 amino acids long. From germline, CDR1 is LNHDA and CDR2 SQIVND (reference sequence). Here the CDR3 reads CASSIGGETGELFF. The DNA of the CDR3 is TGTGCCAGTAGTATCGGGGGGGAAACCGGGGAGCTGTTTTTT.

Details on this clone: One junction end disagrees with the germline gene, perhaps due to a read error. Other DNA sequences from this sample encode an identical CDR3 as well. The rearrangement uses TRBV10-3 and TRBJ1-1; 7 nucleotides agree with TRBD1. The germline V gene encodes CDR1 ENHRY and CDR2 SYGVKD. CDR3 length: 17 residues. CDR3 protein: CATKTGTDNLMNTEAFF. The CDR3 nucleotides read TGTGCCACCAAAACCGGGACAGACAATCTCATGAACACCGAAGCTTTCTTT.

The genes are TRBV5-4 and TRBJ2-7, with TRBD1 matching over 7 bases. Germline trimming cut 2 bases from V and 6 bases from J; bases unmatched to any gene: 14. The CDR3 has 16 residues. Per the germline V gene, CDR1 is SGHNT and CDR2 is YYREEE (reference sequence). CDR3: CASSLGIRQGIGEQYF. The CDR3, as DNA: TGTGCCAGCAGCTTAGGGATCAGACAGGGTATTGGCGAGCAGTACTTC.

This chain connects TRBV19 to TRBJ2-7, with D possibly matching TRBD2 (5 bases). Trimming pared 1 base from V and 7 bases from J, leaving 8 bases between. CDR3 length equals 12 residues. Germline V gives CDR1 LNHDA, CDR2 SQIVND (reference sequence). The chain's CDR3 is CASSIGPGEQYF. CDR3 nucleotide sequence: TGTGCCAGTAGTATAGGACCGGGGGAGCAGTACTTC. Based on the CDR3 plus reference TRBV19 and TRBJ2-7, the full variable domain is DGGITQSPKYLFRKEGQNVTLSCEQNLNHDAMYWYRQDPGQGLRLIYYSQIVNDFQKGDIAEGYSVSREKKESFPLTVTSAQKNPTAFYLCASSIGPGEQYFGPGTRLTVT.

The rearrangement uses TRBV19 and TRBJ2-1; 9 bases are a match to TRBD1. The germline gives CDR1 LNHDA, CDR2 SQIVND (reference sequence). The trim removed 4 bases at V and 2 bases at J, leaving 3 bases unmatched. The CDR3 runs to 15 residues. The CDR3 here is CASSTQGAAYNEQFF. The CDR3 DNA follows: TGTGCCAGTAGTACACAGGGGGCTGCCTACAATGAGCAGTTCTTC.

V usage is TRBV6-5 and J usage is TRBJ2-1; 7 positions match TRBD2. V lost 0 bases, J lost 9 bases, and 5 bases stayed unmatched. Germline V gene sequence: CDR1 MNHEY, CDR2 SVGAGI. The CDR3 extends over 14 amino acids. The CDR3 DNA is TGTGCCAGCAGTTACTCGGCGGGAGTCAGTGAGCAGTTCTTC. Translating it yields CASSYSAGVSEQFF.

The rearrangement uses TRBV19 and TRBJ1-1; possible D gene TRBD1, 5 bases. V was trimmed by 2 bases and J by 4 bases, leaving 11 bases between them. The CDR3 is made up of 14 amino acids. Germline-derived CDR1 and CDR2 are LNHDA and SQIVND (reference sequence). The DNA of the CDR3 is TGTGCCAGTAGTATACAGGGCGCAGGCACTGAAGCTTTCTTT. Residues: CASSIQGAGTEAFF.

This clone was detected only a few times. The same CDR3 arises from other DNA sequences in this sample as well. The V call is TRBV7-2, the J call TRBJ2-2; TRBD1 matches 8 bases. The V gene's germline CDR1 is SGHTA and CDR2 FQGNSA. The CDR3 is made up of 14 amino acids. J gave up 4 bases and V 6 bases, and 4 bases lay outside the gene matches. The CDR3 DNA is TGTGCCAGCAGTTTAACAGGGGGCACCGGGGAGCTGTTTTTT. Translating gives CASSLTGGTGELFF.

CDR3 residues: CASSLTDTQYF. The CDR3 region has the DNA TGTGCCAGCAGCCTCACAGATACGCAGTATTTT. The chain couples TRBV2 to TRBJ2-3; D is ambiguous. Trimming removed 6 bases at V and 2 bases at J, with 3 bases between. CDR3 length equals 11 residues. Germline-derived CDR1 and CDR2 are SNHLY and FYNNEI.

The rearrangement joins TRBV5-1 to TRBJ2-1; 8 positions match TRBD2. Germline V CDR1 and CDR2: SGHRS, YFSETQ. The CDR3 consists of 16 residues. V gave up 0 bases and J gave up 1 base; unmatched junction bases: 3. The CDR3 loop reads CASSLGTSQSYNEQFF. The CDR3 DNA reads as TGCGCCAGCAGCTTGGGGACTAGCCAATCCTACAATGAGCAGTTCTTC.

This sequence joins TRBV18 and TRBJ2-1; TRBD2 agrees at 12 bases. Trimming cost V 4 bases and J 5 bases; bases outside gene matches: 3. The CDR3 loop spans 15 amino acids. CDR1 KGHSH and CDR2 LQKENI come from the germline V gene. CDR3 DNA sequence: TGTGCCAGCTCACAAACTAGCGGGAGGCACAATGAGCAGTTCTTC. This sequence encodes CASSQTSGRHNEQFF.

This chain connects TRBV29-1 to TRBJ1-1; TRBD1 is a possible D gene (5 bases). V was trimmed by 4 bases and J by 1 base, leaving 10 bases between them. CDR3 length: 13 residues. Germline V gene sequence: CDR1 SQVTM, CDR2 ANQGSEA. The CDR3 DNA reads TGCAGCGTTGGGAGACAGCAGAACACTGAAGCTTTCTTT. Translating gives CSVGRQQNTEAFF.

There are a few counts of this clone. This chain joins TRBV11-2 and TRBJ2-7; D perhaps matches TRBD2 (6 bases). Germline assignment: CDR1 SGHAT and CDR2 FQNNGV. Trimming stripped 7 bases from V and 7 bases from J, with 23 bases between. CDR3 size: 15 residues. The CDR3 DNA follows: TGTGCCAGCACCCTAGGGGCTAGCGAGATCGAAGAGCAGTACTTC. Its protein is CASTLGASEIEEQYF.

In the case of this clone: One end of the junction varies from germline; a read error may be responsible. As DNA, the CDR3 is TGTGCCAGTAGTTCTACGGACAGGGGTGCGTTTTCTGGGGCCAACGGCCTGACTTTC. This codes for CASSSTDRGAFSGANGLTF. The chain carries TRBV19 and TRBJ2-6; 9 nucleotides agree with TRBD1. The germline V gene has CDR1 LNHDA and CDR2 SQIVND (reference sequence). The CDR3 length is 19 residues.

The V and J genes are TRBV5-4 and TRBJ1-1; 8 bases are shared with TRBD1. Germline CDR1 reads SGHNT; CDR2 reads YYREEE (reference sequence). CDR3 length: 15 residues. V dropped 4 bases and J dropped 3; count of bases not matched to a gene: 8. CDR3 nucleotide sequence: TGTGCCAGCAGCCTTGGACAGGGTTGGGACACTGAAGCTTTCTTT. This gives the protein CASSLGQGWDTEAFF.

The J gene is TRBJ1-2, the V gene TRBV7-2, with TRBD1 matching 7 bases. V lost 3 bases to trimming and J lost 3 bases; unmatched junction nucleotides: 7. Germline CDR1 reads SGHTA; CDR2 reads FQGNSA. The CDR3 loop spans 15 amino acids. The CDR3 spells CASSFSPGQHYGYTF. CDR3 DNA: TGTGCCAGCAGCTTCAGCCCGGGACAGCACTATGGCTACACCTTC.

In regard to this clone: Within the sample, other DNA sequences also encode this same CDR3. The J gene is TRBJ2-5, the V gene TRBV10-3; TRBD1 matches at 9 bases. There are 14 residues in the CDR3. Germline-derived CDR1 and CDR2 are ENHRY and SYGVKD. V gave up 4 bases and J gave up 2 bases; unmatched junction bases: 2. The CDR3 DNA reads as TGTGCCATCAGTGGAGGGACAGGGCAAGAGACCCAGTACTTC. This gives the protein CAISGGTGQETQYF.

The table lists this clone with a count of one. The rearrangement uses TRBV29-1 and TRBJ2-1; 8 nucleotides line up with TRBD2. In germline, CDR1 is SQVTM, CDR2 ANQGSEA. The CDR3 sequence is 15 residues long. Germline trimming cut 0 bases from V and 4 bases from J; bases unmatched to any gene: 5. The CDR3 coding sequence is TGCAGCGTTGAAGATAGCGGGAATCGGTACAATGAGCAGTTCTTC. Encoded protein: CSVEDSGNRYNEQFF.

As DNA, the CDR3 is TGTGCCAGCAGCTTAGCGACTAGCGGGGGGTCAGGGAACATTCAGTACTTC. It translates to CASSLATSGGSGNIQYF. The chain joins TRBV7-9 to TRBJ2-4, with 13 bases that match TRBD2. The CDR3 is 17 residues long. V was clipped by 0 bases and J by 7 bases; unmatched bases: 6. Germline CDR1 is SEHNR and CDR2 is FQNEAQ (reference sequence). Full variable domain (remainder filled in from reference TRBV7-9 and TRBJ2-4): DTGVSQNPRHKITKRGQNVTFRCDPISEHNRLYWYRQTLGQGPEFLTYFQNEAQLEKSRLLSDRFSAERPKGSFSTLEIQRTEQGDSAMYLCASSLATSGGSGNIQYFGAGTRLSVL.

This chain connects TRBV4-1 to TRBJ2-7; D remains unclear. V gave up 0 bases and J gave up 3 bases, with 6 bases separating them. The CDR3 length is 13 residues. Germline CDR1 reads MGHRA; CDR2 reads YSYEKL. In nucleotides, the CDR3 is TGCGCCAGCAGCCAAGATCTTAGCTACGAGCAGTACTTC. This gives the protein CASSQDLSYEQYF.

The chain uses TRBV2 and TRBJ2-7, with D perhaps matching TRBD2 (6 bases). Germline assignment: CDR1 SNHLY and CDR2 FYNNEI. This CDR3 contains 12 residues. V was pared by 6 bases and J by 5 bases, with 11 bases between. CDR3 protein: CASRIGGNEQYF. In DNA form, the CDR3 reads TGTGCCAGCAGGATTGGGGGGAACGAGCAGTACTTC.

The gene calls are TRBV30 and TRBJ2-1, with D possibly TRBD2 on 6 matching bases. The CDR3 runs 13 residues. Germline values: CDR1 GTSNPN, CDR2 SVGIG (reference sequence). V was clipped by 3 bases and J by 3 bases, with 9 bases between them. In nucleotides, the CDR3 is TGTGCCTGGAGAGGCGGGGACTACAATGAGCAGTTCTTC. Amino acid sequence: CAWRGGDYNEQFF.

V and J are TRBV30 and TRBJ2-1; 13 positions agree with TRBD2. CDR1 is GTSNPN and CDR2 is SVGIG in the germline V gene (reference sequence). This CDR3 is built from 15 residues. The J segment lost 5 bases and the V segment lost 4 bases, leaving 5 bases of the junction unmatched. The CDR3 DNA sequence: TGTGCCTGGACCAGGGGACTAGCGGGAAACAATGAGCAGTTCTTC. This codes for CAWTRGLAGNNEQFF.

CDR3 bases: TGTGCCAGCGGCGGGGACAGGGGCGCAGATACGCAGTATTTT. Residues: CASGGDRGADTQYF. The chain recombines TRBV6-5 with TRBJ2-3, with 10 bases aligning to TRBD1. The CDR3 sequence is 14 residues long. In germline, CDR1 is MNHEY, CDR2 SVGAGI. J lost 4 bases, V lost 8 bases, and 6 bases had no gene match.

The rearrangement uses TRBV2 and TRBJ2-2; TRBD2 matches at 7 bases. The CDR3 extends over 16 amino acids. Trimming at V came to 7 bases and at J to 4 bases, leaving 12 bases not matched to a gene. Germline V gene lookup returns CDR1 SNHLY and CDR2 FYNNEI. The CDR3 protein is CASTPGRDYLTGELFF. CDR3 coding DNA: TGTGCCAGCACTCCGGGGAGGGACTACCTCACCGGGGAGCTGTTTTTT.

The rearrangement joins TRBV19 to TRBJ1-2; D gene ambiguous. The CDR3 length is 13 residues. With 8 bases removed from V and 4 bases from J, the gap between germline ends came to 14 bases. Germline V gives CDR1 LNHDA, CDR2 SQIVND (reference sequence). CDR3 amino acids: CASRAQGGYGYTF. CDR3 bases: TGTGCCAGTCGGGCCCAAGGAGGCTATGGCTACACCTTC.